This TCR beta chain originates from a study of identical twins (dated by TCRdb to 2016 to 2017). For the study in its entirety: The study deep-sequenced TCR alpha and beta repertoires from monozygotic twins, unrelated adults of various ages and cord blood to test whether fetal clonotypes persist. Replicate twin experiments were performed at different times using different library preparation protocols to rule out contamination. Paper-wide results and their limitations: Invariant T cells such as MAIT and iNKT could partly confound zero-insertion analyses, although diverse VJ usage argued against such confounding for most clonotypes. In monozygotic twins, recombination models systematically underestimated out-of-frame TCR alpha sharing, but the models matched the sharing seen between unrelated individuals. Fewer insertions were carried by abundant cord blood beta clonotypes, a similar but weaker trend appeared in young adult naive repertoires, and no such trend appeared in memory repertoires. The excess sharing between twins in beta out-of-frame sequences was weaker because fewer shared sequences reduced the signal-to-noise ratio. Compared with coincidental sharing between unrelated individuals, out-of-frame TCR alpha sequences shared between twins had an excess of sequences with low generation probability. Because the same donors could not be followed over many years, conclusions were based on cross-sectional statistical analysis.

The library was generated by 5' RACE. Sequencing instrument: Illumina HiSeq 2000. A universal primer binding site was added through template switching, and the final cDNA carried a unique molecular identifier so that TCR cDNA molecules could be counted accurately. Specific primers in the conserved constant-segment region were used to synthesize first-strand cDNA for TCR alpha and beta chains. To control for contamination, every cDNA library carried two barcodes: a SMART-Mk sample barcode plus Illumina barcodes. TruSeq adapter sequences and Illumina sample barcodes were added in two successive PCR steps. TCR alpha and beta cDNA libraries were sequenced on the Illumina HiSeq platform with custom primers. Under the source paper's analysis protocol: Unique molecular identifiers were extracted from raw reads with MiGEC, and CDR3 positions were determined with MiXCR. Recombination models were inferred per individual with the repgenHMM and IGoR tools using an EM algorithm. Shared clonotype analysis was performed with the tcR package in R, normalizing sharing by the product of cloneset sizes. To study raw recombination without the effects of thymic and clonal selection, out-of-frame nonproductive sequences were analyzed. TCRdb cleaned the public reads at Q25 with fastp, built clones with MiXCR and kept in-frame beta chains. Identical CDR3 proteins give one entry, which carries the most common genes and DNA. TCRdb assigned the V and J calls; the authors' analysis was not used. The sample table lists around 530,000 distinct CDR3 sequences, roughly 15% of them with a count of one. Together, the top ten hold 0.44% of the sample.

All donors were healthy Caucasians. The twin cohort comprised three pairs of female monozygotic twins, all aged roughly 18 to 30 years. CD4+ and CD8+ T cell populations were isolated with positive isolation kits from Invitrogen. The cysteine opens and the phenylalanine closes a CDR3 of 14 amino acids. Left in the record is the CDR3 DNA by itself, 42 bases read in frame from the first base. According to the germline V gene, CDR1 reads SGHTA and CDR2 reads FQGNSA. V and J lose 7 bases and 3 bases, and a span of 15 bases separates them. About this clonotype: Its antigen specificity is not known. No much larger clone exists at a distance of one base, and base qualities are not known.

The same data also went into a second study, on yellow fever vaccine responses in identical twins. As the second publication notes: According to the authors, in identical twins the way T cells responded to vaccination appeared partly convergent and partly personalized. Focusing on identical twins, the study followed the T cell clones that responded to the vaccine, and did so with precision.

Sequenced sample: CD4+ T cells sorted from blood. The rearranged chain carries TRBV7-2 and TRBJ1-1; the D gene remains uncertain. This receptor was obtained from a woman aged 18-29 years in good health. DNA sequence: TGTGCCAGCACCCTTAGTTGGTGGGACACTGAAGCTTTCTTT. This sequence encodes CASTLSWWDTEAFF.